This record concerns one TCR beta chain sequence. Authors' methods: From reference gene primer amplification, estimates of nucleated cell counts were derived. Sequenced by immunoSEQ multiplex PCR; TCRdb stores in-frame clones only, minus some. V and J calls and clone size come straight from that table; D and trimming were deduced from the DNA. The sample lists some 45,000 clones; roughly 90% were seen once. These data come from a study of blood T cell repertoires in COVID-19. Whole-study context: The study drew acute and convalescent COVID-19 samples from the United States, Italy and Spain. In each case, the material was cDNA or gDNA derived from T cells, B-cell-depleted T cells, or PBMCs.

Germline V gene lookup returns CDR1 SNHLY and CDR2 FYNNEI. There are 14 residues in the CDR3. Trimming at V came to 4 bases and at J to 5 bases, leaving 6 bases not matched to a gene. The sequence came from a human donor in a cohort sampled during active COVID-19. V is TRBV2 and J is TRBJ2-3, with 7 bases identical to TRBD1. The sample consisted of peripheral blood. The CDR3: CASSVGTEIDTQYF. The CDR3 nucleotides are TGTGCCAGCAGTGTCGGGACAGAAATAGATACGCAGTATTTT.